The 15 T cell receptor beta chains below were found in one sample sequenced in a study of shared clonotypes between healthy human individuals (dated by TCRdb to the early 2020s). Libraries came from the immunoSEQ multiplex PCR assay. The immuneACCESS repertoire file appears here via TCRdb, limited to in-frame rearrangements. These files lack a portion of the clones; in checked studies, under half of the deficit traces to unresolved V genes, and the cause of the others is not known. In all, the sample holds 2 million to 2.5 million clones, and approximately 93% of those were seen once. The ten largest clones capture 0.39% of the sample. The specimen sequenced was naive CD4+ T cells from PBMCs. The cell subset or site label, read with the paper, signifies: CD45RA+ positively selected. These receptors came from a young man in good health. Some clones in this sample may be carry-over from other donors' samples.

The chain employs TRBV7-3 and TRBJ2-5, with TRBD2 matching over 8 bases. J was trimmed by 2 bases and V by 4 bases; bases with no gene match: 6. CDR1 is SGHTA and CDR2 is FQGTGA in the germline V gene. The CDR3 extends over 15 amino acids. CDR3 sequence: CASSSPGGRQETQYF. CDR3 coding DNA: TGTGCCAGCAGCTCCCCGGGCGGGAGGCAAGAGACCCAGTACTTC.

The chain recombines TRBV7-8 with TRBJ2-7; unclear D gene. This CDR3 region has 16 residues. Between the trimmed V and J ends, which lost 5 bases and 1 base, there was a span of 18 bases. CDR1 is SGHVS and CDR2 is FQNEAQ in the germline V gene. The CDR3 is CASSDPPSVPSYEQYF. The CDR3 nucleotides are TGTGCCAGCAGCGACCCTCCAAGCGTCCCATCCTACGAGCAGTACTTC.

This chain links TRBV5-6 with TRBJ2-1, with 8 positions matching TRBD2. The V gene's germline CDR1 is SGHDT and CDR2 YYEEEE. V dropped 1 base and J dropped 4; count of bases not matched to a gene: 4. This CDR3 region has 15 residues. CDR3 nucleotide sequence: TGTGCCAGCAGCTTGTTTAGCGGGGTATACAATGAGCAGTTCTTC. Its translation: CASSLFSGVYNEQFF.

The chain is built from TRBV21-1 and TRBJ1-1; the D segment call TRBD1 is taken from the table without a DNA check. TRBV21-1 has pseudogene status. The CDR3 sequence is 14 residues long. CDR3 amino acids: CASSLFDRGTEAFF. The DNA for the CDR3 is TGTGCCAGCAGCCTATTTGACAGGGGGACTGAAGCTTTCTTT.

Concerning this clone: This specimen includes other DNA sequences encoding the same CDR3. The V call is TRBV5-1, the J call TRBJ2-7; 7 positions agree with TRBD2. Germline trimming cut 2 bases from V and 1 base from J; bases unmatched to any gene: 6. CDR3 length: 15 residues. Per the germline V gene, CDR1 is SGHRS and CDR2 is YFSETQ. This chain's CDR3 is CASSLRASGSYEQYF. The CDR3 DNA reads TGCGCCAGCAGCTTAAGGGCTAGCGGATCCTACGAGCAGTACTTC.

This clone appeared once. The gene calls are TRBV28 and TRBJ2-7; 11 nucleotides align to TRBD1. This CDR3 has 16 residues. CDR1 is MDHEN and CDR2 is SYDVKM in the germline V gene. The trim removed 5 bases at V and 5 bases at J, leaving 11 bases unmatched. The CDR3 protein is CASSPRTGGVIDEQYF. The DNA of the CDR3 is TGTGCCAGCAGTCCGAGGACAGGGGGCGTAATTGACGAGCAGTACTTC. Filled out from reference TRBV28 and TRBJ2-7, the complete variable domain reads DVKVTQSSRYLVKRTGEKVFLECVQDMDHENMFWYRQDPGLGLRLIYFSYDVKMKEKGDIPEGYSVSREKKERFSLILESASTNQTSMYLCASSPRTGGVIDEQYFGPGTRLTVT.

This chain uses TRBV12-2 with TRBJ1-2; the tabulated D call, TRBD1, remains unverified against the DNA. TRBV12-2 is a pseudogene segment. This CDR3 is 15 amino acids long. CDR3 amino acids: CASRSFHRGNYGYTF. CDR3 DNA sequence: TGTGCAAGTCGCTCCTTTCACAGGGGAAACTATGGCTACACCTTC.

The chain is built from TRBV12-1 and TRBJ2-3; the table's D call, TRBD2, has no DNA check behind it. TRBV12-1 is flagged as a pseudogene. CDR3 length: 15 residues. DNA of the CDR3: TGTGCCAGCAGCTCCGCCGGGACTTTCACAGATACGCAGTATTTT. It yields the protein CASSSAGTFTDTQYF.

The chain is built from TRBV29-1 and TRBJ2-3; 8 positions agree with TRBD2. This CDR3 has 16 residues. The junction had 14 bases not matched to a gene; V was cut back by 4 bases and J by 5 bases. CDR1 is SQVTM, CDR2 ANQGSEA, per germline. The CDR3 bases are TGCAGCGTTGTTTGGGGGACTAGGGGCTGGGGAGATACGCAGTATTTT. This gives the protein CSVVWGTRGWGDTQYF.

J is TRBJ1-4 and V is TRBV7-9; D possibly corresponds to TRBD1 (6 bases). The length of the CDR3 is 13 residues. The germline CDR1 and CDR2 sequences are SEHNR and FQNEAQ (reference sequence). V lost 0 bases to trimming and J lost 16 bases, with 15 bases between them. CDR3 amino acids: CASSLAGDGTPFF. CDR3 nucleotides: TGTGCCAGCAGCTTAGCGGGTGACGGGACACCGTTTTTT.

In its sample, this clone was seen a few times. CDR3 region: CASSQVGGSEFF. In DNA form, the CDR3 reads TGCGCCAGCAGCCAAGTAGGCGGGAGTGAGTTCTTC. This sequence joins TRBV4-1 and TRBJ2-1; 7 nucleotides align to TRBD2. This CDR3 spans 12 amino acids. The V segment lost 1 base and the J segment 14 bases; nucleotides outside the gene matches: 5. The germline gives CDR1 MGHRA, CDR2 YSYEKL.

A few counts support this clone. The genes are TRBV6-1 and TRBJ2-1; 8 bases match TRBD2. J gave up 0 bases and V 2 bases, and 0 bases lay outside the gene matches. Germline V gene lookup returns CDR1 MNHNS and CDR2 SASEGT. CDR3 size: 15 residues. CDR3 nucleotides: TGTGCCAGCAGTGAAAGCGGGGGCTCCTACAATGAGCAGTTCTTC. As protein: CASSESGGSYNEQFF.

The J gene is TRBJ1-1, the V gene TRBV6-6; D remains ambiguous. The CDR3 has 15 amino acids. In germline, CDR1 is MNHNY, CDR2 SVGAGI (reference sequence). V lost 5 bases, J lost 1 base, and 14 bases lay in between. The CDR3 DNA reads as TGTGCCAGCAGTGCGGGGTCGAATTCGAACACTGAAGCTTTCTTT. Its protein product is CASSAGSNSNTEAFF.

The chain is built from TRBV6-1 and TRBJ2-2; D may be TRBD2 (5 bases). Germline CDR1 and CDR2: MNHNS and SASEGT. V was clipped by 4 bases and J by 0 bases, with 6 bases between them. This CDR3 spans 14 amino acids. In nucleotides, the CDR3 is TGTGCCAGCAGTGCCGGGACGAACACCGGGGAGCTGTTTTTT. Its protein is CASSAGTNTGELFF.

This chain uses TRBV6-6 with TRBJ1-1, with D uncertain. CDR3 length equals 15 residues. CDR1 and CDR2 from the germline V gene are MNHNY and SVGAGI (reference sequence). V lost 6 bases and J lost 4, with 18 bases in between. The CDR3 sequence: CASSLYGGPGTEAFF. CDR3 in DNA: TGTGCCAGCAGCCTTTACGGCGGTCCCGGCACTGAAGCTTTCTTT.